This T cell receptor (beta chain) was retrieved from a study of OX40 agonist ivuxolimab in advanced cancers. Study-level information: Partial responses were achieved by three patients: one hepatocellular carcinoma, two cutaneous melanoma.

Germline V CDR1 and CDR2: SGHAT, FQNNGV. This CDR3 has 15 residues. With V trimmed by 4 bases and J by 3 bases, 6 bases remained unmatched. Findings and limits, study-wide: Undetermined was the antigen specificity of the expanded peripheral T cells.

The repertoire was sequenced with immunoSEQ multiplex PCR; TCRdb's copy has only in-frame clones and lacks some. The top ten hold around two fifths of the sample, which has about 20,000 clones, around 82% seen once. Peripheral blood came from all dose cohorts at three timepoints. For this clone: Its antigen is unidentified.

The source material was CD4+ or CD8+ T cells sorted from blood, sampled in a trial of the OX40 agonist ivuxolimab. The receptor was isolated from an adult with an advanced solid tumor such as melanoma, head and neck, liver or kidney cancer. The rearrangement joins TRBV11-2 to TRBJ2-7; TRBD1 matches at 10 bases. CDR3 protein: CASSSGQGKGYEQYF. The CDR3 region has the DNA TGTGCCAGCAGCTCGGGACAGGGGAAGGGCTACGAGCAGTACTTC.